This entry concerns a single TCR beta chain. What it binds is unknown. Germline loops: CDR1 SQVTM, CDR2 ANQGSEA. The CDR3 runs 12 residues. V was pared by 5 bases and J by 3 bases, with 10 bases between. This sample was included in a study of cytomegalovirus exposure and HLA in healthy donors. Study-level points and caveats: For most TCR beta V segments, an earlier analysis put the productive rate at about 87% or about 30% of the time.

Amplification used 60 Vbeta primers and 13 Jbeta primers. Per the study methods: A later analysis counted approximately 80 million unique TCR beta chains, around 10 million shared. This table comes from immunoSEQ multiplex PCR, and its TCRdb copy is limited to in-frame clones, with some not included. V, J and clone size reflect that table, while D and trimming were determined from the DNA. The sample includes around 260,000 clones, approximately 80% of them seen just once. The specimen was PBMCs. The origin of this receptor is a girl aged 2-9 years in good health and CMV-seronegative. This chain joins TRBV29-1 and TRBJ1-1, with TRBD1 as a possible D gene (5 bases). The CDR3 coding sequence is TGCAGCGTTTTACGGGGGTACACTGAAGCTTTCTTT. Residues: CSVLRGYTEAFF.